This T cell receptor (beta chain) was captured in a study of T cell responses to AZD1222 COVID-19 vaccine. Findings and limits, study-wide: Nearly half of spike-specific TCRs reportedly go after variant regions that carry no mutations. Seropositive AZD1222 recipients at baseline numbered only five or six. None of the repertoires were sampled until the peak T cell response had passed.

Sequencing used immunoSEQ multiplex PCR; TCRdb keeps in-frame clones, though not all of them. Of more than 140,000 clones listed, about 87% were seen once; the top ten hold 2.2%. In regard to this clone: Its antigen is still unknown.

Trimming removed 4 bases from V and 0 bases from J, with 19 bases in between. This CDR3 is built from 19 residues. The germline CDR1 and CDR2 sequences are MNHEY and SVGEGT. Sequenced here: peripheral blood, sampled on day 0 of AZD1222 vaccination. This sequence was found in an adult in good health. The rearrangement uses TRBV6-2 or TRBV6-3 and TRBJ2-6, with a weak D call TRBD1 (6 bases). In DNA form, the CDR3 reads TGTGCCAGCAGTTCACCCCTAAGGACAGACAGCTCTGGGGCCAACGTCCTGACTTTC. The encoded protein is CASSSPLRTDSSGANVLTF.